This TCR beta chain is from a study of metastatic and nonmetastatic thyroid tumors (dated by TCRdb to about 2020). Some background on the complete study: Repertoires from peripheral blood and from tumor or nodule tissue samples of malignant and benign thyroid patients were compared.

This clone showed up just a few times. It has no known antigen specificity. Base-call qualities are not available, and no considerably larger clone is one nucleotide away. No patient had received any treatment before thyroid surgery. Using T-cell receptor beta sequencing, the study looked back at clinical samples from patients collected from about 2012 to 2018. The study at large found these results: In both blood and tumor samples, TCR beta diversity was reported to be significantly higher in malignant tumors than in benign nodules.

V loses 4 bases at its end and J loses 4 bases; junction bases beyond the gene matches: 2. Sequences SGDLS (CDR1) and YYNGEE (CDR2) are obtained from the germline V gene. Spanning cysteine to phenylalanine, the CDR3 consists of 13 amino acids. Only the CDR3 portion is preserved as DNA: 39 bases, with reading frame beginning at the first base. The library was built by means of PCR. The instrument was an Illumina HiSeq 4000. High-throughput sequencing was used to profile the TCR beta-chain CDR3 region of each patient. The authors processed their data as follows. Drawing on CDR3 differences between clinicopathological groups, the researchers built a classifier meant to tell apart patients with distant-metastatic papillary thyroid cancer. To measure repertoire diversity the researchers used the Shannon index, while the Morisita-Horn index served to gauge how similar the tumor and blood repertoires were. TCRdb trimmed the raw reads at Q25, called clones with MiXCR and kept productive beta chains. The V and J calls were not made by the authors but by TCRdb's processing. The sample table lists roughly 6,500 clones, about 29% of them with a count of one. Roughly a sixth of the sample lies in the top ten.

This receptor chain uses TRBV9 and TRBJ2-3, and 8 junctional nucleotides match TRBD1. Sequenced sample: adjacent normal tissue. The receptor was isolated from a female donor with papillary thyroid cancer or a benign thyroid nodule (not recorded which). Some clones in this sample may be carry-over from other donors' samples. In nucleotides, the sequence is TGTGCCAGCAGCTGGACAGGGTCAGATACGCAGTATTTT. Its coded protein is CASSWTGSDTQYF.